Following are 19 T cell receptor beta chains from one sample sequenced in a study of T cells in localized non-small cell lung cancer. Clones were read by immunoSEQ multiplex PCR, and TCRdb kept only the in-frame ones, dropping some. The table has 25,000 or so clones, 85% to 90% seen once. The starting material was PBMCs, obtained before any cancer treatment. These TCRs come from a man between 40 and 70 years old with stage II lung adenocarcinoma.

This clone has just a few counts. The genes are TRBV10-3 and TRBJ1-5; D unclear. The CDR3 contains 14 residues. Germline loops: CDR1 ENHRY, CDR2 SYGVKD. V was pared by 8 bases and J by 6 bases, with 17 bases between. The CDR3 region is CAISEEGLAQPQHF. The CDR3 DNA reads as TGTGCCATCTCCGAGGAGGGTTTGGCTCAGCCCCAGCATTTT.

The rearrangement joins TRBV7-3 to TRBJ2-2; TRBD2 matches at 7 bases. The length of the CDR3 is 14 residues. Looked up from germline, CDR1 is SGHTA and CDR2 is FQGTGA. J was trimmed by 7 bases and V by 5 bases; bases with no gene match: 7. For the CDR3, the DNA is TGTGCCAGCAGCCCCAGCGGGGTTAACGGGGAGCTGTTTTTT. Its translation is CASSPSGVNGELFF.

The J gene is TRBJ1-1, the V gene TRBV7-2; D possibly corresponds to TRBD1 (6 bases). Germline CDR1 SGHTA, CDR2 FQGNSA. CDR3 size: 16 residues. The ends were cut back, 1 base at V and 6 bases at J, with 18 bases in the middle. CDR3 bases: TGTGCCAGCAGCTTAGGCCCTATAGGGGGGAAGGCTGAAGCTTTCTTT. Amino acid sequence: CASSLGPIGGKAEAFF.

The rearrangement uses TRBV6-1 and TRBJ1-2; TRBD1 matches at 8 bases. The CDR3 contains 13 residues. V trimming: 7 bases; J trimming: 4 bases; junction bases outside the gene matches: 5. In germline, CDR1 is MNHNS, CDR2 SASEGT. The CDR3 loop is CASTTDRAYGYTF. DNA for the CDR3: TGTGCCAGCACCACGGACAGGGCCTATGGCTACACCTTC.

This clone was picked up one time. The CDR3 DNA follows: TGTGCCAGCAGTCTAGACGCCCACGAGCAGTACTTC. This codes for CASSLDAHEQYF. The gene calls are TRBV2 and TRBJ2-7; D call uncertain. Germline V gene lookup returns CDR1 SNHLY and CDR2 FYNNEI. The length of the CDR3 is 12 residues. The V and J ends lost 5 bases and 5 bases respectively, with 10 bases between them.

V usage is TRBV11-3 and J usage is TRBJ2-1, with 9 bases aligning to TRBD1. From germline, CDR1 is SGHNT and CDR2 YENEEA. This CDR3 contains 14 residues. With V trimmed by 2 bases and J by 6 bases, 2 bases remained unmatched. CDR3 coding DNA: TGTGCCAGCAGCTTAATGGACAGGGGCAATGAGCAGTTCTTC. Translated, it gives CASSLMDRGNEQFF.

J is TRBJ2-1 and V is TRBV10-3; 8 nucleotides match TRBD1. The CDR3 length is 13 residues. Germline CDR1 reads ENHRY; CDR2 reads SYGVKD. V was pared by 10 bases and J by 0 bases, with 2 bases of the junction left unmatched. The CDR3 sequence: CATGQGSYNEQFF. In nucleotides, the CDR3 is TGTGCCACCGGACAGGGCTCCTACAATGAGCAGTTCTTC.

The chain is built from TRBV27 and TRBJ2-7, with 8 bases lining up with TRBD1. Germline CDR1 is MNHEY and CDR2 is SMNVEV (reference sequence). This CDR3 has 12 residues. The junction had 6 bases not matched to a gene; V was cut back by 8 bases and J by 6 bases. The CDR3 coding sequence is TGTGCCAGCGTCGGACAGGGTCGCGAGCAGTACTTC. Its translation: CASVGQGREQYF.

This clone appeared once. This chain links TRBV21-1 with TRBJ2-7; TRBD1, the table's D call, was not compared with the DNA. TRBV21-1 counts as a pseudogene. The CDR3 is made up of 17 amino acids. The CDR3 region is CASSTIWGRQNSYEQYF. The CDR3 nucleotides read TGTGCCAGCAGTACTATATGGGGCAGGCAAAACTCCTACGAGCAGTACTTC.

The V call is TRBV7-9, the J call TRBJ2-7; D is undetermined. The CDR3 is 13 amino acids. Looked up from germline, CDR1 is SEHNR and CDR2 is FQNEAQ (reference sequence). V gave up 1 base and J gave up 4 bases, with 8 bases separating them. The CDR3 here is CASSLVVSYEQYF. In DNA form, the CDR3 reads TGTGCCAGCAGCTTAGTAGTTTCATACGAGCAGTACTTC.

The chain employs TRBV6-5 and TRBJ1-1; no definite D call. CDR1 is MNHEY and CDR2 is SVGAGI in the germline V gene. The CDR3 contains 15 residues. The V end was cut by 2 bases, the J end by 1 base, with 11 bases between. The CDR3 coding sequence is TGTGCCAGCAGTTACCCATCCTATGGGAACACTGAAGCTTTCTTT. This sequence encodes CASSYPSYGNTEAFF.

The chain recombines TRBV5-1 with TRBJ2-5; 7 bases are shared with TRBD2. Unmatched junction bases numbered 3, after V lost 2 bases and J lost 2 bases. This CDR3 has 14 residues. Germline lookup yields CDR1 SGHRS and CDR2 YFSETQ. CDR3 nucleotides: TGCGCCAGCAGCTTCTCGGGACTACAAGAGACCCAGTACTTC. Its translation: CASSFSGLQETQYF.

CDR3 protein: CASSQVSGSSTDTQYF. The DNA for the CDR3 is TGTGCCAGCAGCCAAGTGTCAGGGTCTAGCACAGATACGCAGTATTTT. The V gene is TRBV4-2, the J gene TRBJ2-3; D perhaps matches TRBD1 (5 bases). Germline loops: CDR1 LGHNA, CDR2 YNFKEQ. V lost 1 base to trimming and J lost 0 bases, with 11 bases between them. The CDR3 has 16 residues.

Written as DNA, the CDR3 is TGTGCCAGCAGTGGAGGACTAGCGGGAGCTAGCACAGATACGCAGTATTTT. Protein sequence: CASSGGLAGASTDTQYF. The V call is TRBV6-1, the J call TRBJ2-3; 13 positions agree with TRBD2. Trimming cost V 4 bases and J 0 bases; bases outside gene matches: 4. Germline CDR1 MNHNS, CDR2 SASEGT. This CDR3 contains 17 residues.

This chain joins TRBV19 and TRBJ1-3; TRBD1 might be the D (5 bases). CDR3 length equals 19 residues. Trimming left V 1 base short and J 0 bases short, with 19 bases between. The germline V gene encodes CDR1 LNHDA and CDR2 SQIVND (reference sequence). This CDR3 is CASSIVTLFGGSSGNTIYF. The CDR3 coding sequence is TGTGCCAGTAGTATAGTGACATTGTTCGGGGGGAGCTCTGGAAACACCATATATTTT.

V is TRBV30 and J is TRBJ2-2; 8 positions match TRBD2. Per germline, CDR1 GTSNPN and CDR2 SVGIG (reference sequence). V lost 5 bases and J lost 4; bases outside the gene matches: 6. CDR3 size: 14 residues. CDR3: CAWQSGSGTGELFF. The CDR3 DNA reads TGTGCCTGGCAGAGCGGGAGTGGCACCGGGGAGCTGTTTTTT.

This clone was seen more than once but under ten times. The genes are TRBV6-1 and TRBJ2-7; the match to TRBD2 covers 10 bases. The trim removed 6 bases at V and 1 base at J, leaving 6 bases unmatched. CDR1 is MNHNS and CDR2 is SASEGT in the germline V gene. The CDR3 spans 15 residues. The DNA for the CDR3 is TGTGCCAGCAGCGACCAACTAGCGGGATCCTACGAGCAGTACTTC. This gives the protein CASSDQLAGSYEQYF.

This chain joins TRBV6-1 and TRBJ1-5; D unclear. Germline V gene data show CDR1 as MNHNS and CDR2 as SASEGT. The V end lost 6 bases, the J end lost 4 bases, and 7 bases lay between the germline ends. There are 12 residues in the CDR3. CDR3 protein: CASSFSNQPQHF. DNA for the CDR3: TGTGCCAGCAGCTTCTCTAATCAGCCCCAGCATTTT.

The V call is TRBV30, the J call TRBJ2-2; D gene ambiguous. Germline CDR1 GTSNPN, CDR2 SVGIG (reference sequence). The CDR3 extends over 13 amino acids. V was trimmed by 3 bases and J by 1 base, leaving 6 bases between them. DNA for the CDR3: TGTGCCTGGAGAGGGCAGAACACCGGGGAGCTGTTTTTT. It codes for CAWRGQNTGELFF.